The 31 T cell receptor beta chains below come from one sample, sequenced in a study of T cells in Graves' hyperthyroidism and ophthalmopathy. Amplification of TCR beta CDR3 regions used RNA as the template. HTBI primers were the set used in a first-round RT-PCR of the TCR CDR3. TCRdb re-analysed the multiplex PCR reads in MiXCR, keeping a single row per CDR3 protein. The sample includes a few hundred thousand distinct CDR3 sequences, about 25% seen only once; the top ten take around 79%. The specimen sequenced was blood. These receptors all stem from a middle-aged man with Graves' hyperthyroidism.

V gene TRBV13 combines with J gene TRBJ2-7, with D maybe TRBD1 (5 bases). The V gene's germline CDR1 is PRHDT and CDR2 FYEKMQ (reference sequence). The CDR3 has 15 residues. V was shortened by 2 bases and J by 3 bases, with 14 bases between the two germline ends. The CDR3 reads CASSLQGTESYEQYF. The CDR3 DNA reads TGTGCCAGCAGCTTACAGGGAACCGAAAGCTACGAGCAGTACTTC.

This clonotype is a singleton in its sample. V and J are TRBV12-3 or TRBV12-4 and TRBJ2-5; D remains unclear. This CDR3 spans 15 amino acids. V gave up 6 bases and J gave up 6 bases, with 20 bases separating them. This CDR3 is CASSLWTHLSKTQYF. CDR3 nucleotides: TGTGCCAGCAGCCTATGGACGCATCTTAGCAAGACCCAGTACTTC.

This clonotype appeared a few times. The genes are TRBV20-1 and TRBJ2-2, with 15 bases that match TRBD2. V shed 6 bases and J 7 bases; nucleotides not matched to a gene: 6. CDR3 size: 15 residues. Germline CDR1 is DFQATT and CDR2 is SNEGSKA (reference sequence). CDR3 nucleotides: TGCAGTGCCCAGGGGACTAGCGGGAGGTACGGGGAGCTGTTTTTT. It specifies CSAQGTSGRYGELFF.

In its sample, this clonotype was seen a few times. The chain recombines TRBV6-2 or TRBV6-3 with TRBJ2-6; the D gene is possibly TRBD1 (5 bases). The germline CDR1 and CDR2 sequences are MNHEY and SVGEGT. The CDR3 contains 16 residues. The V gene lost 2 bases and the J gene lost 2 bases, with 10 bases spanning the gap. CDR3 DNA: TGTGCCAGCAGTTACAACCAGGGCGCTGGGGCCAACGTCCTGACTTTC. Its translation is CASSYNQGAGANVLTF.

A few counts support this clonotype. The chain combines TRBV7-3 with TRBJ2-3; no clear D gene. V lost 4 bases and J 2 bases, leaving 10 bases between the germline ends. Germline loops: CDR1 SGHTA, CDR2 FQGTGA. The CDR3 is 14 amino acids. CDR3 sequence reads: CASSSLGPTDTQYF. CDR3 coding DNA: TGTGCCAGCAGCTCTCTCGGACCCACAGATACGCAGTATTTT. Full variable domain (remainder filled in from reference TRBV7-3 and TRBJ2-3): GAGVSQTPSNKVTEKGKYVELRCDPISGHTALYWYRQSLGQGPEFLIYFQGTGAADDSGLPNDRFFAVRPEGSVSTLKIQRTERGDSAVYLCASSSLGPTDTQYFGPGTRLTVL.

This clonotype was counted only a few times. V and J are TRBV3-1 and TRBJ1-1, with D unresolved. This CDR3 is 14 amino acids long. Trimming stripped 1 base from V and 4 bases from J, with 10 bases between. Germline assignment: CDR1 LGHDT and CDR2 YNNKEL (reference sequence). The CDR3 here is CASSQAGEGTEAFF. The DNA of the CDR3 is TGTGCCAGCAGCCAAGCTGGGGAGGGCACTGAAGCTTTCTTT.

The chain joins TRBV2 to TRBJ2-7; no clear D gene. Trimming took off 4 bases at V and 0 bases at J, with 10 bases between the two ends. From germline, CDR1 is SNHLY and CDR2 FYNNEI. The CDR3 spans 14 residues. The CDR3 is CASSGVVSSYEQYF. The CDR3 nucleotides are TGTGCCAGCAGTGGGGTGGTTAGCTCCTACGAGCAGTACTTC.

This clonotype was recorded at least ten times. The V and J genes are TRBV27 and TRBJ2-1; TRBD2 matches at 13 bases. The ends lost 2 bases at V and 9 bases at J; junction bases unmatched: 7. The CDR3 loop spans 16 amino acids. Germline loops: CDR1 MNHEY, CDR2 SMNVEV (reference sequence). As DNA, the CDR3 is TGTGCCAGCAGTTTAAGCGGACTAGCGGGAGTGGTTGAGCAGTTCTTC. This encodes CASSLSGLAGVVEQFF.

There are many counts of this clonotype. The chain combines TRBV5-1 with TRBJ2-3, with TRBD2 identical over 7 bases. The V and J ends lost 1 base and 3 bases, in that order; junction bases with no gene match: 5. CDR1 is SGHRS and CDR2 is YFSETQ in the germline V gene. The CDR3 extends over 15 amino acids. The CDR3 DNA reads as TGCGCCAGCAGCTTGTTACGGCGGGAGACAGATACGCAGTATTTT. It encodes CASSLLRRETDTQYF.

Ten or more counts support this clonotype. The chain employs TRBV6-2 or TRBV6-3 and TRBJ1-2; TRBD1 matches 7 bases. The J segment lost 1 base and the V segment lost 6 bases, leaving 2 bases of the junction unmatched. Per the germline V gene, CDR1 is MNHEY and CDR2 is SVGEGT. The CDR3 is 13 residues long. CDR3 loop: CASSWDSNYGYTF. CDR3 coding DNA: TGTGCCAGCAGCTGGGACAGTAACTATGGCTACACCTTC.

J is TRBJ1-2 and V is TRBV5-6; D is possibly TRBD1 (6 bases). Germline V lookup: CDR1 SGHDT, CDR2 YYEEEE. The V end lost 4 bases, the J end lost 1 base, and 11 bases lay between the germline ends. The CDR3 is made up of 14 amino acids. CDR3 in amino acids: CASSPDSFNYGYTF. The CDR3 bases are TGTGCCAGCAGCCCGGACAGTTTTAACTATGGCTACACCTTC.

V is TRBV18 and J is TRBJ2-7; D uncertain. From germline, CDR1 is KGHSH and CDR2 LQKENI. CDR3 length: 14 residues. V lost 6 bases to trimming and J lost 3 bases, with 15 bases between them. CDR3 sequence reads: CASSHGHEGYEQYF. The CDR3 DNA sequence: TGTGCCAGCTCCCATGGGCATGAAGGCTACGAGCAGTACTTC.

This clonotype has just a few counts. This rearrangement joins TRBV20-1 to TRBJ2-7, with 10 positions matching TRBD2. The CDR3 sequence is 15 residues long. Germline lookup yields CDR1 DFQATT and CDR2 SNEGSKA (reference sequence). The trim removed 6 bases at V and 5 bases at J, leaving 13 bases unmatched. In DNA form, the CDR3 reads TGCAGTGCCGACCTCCAACTAGCGGGGCGAAACGAGCAGTACTTC. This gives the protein CSADLQLAGRNEQYF.

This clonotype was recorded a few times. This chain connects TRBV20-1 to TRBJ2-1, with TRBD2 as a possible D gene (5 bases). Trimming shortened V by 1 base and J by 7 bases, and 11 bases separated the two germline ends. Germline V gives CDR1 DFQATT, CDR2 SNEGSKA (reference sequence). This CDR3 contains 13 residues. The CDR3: CSARGPSPNEQFF. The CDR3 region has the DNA TGCAGTGCTAGAGGCCCTAGCCCGAATGAGCAGTTCTTC.

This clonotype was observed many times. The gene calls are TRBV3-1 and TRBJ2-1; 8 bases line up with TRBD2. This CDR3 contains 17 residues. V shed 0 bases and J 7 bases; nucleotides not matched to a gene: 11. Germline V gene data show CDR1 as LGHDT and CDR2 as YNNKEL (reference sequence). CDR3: CASSQEGPAGAWNEQFF. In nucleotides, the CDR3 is TGTGCCAGCAGCCAAGAGGGGCCAGCGGGAGCATGGAATGAGCAGTTCTTC.

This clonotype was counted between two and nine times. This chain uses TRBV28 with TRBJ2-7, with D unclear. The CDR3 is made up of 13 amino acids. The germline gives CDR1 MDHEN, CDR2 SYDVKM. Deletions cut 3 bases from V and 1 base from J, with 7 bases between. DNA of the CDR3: TGTGCCAGCAGTTTTCCAGCTTCCTACGAGCAGTACTTC. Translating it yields CASSFPASYEQYF. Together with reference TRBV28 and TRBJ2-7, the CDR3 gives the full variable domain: DVKVTQSSRYLVKRTGEKVFLECVQDMDHENMFWYRQDPGLGLRLIYFSYDVKMKEKGDIPEGYSVSREKKERFSLILESASTNQTSMYLCASSFPASYEQYFGPGTRLTVT.

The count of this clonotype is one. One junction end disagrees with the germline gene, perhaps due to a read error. The chain's CDR3 is CASSVAGAWGNTIYF. The DNA of the CDR3 is TGTGCCAGCAGCGTAGCAGGGGCGTGGGGAAACACCATATATTTT. V and J are TRBV5-1 and TRBJ1-3, with TRBD1 as a possible D gene (6 bases). In germline, CDR1 is SGHRS, CDR2 YFSETQ. The CDR3 is 15 residues long.

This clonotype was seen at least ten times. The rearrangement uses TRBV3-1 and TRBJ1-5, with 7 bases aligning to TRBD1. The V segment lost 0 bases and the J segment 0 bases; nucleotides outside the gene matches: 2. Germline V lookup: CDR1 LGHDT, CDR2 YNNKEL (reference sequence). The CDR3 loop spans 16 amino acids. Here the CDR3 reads CASSQETGNSNQPQHF. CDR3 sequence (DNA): TGTGCCAGCAGCCAAGAGACAGGGAATAGCAATCAGCCCCAGCATTTT.

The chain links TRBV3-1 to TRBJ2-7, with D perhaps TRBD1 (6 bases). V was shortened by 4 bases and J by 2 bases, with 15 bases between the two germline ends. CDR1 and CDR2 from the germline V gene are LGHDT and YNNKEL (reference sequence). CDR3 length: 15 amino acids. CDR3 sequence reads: CASSPRTDKPYEQYF. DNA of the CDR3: TGTGCCAGCAGCCCCCGGACAGATAAACCCTACGAGCAGTACTTC.

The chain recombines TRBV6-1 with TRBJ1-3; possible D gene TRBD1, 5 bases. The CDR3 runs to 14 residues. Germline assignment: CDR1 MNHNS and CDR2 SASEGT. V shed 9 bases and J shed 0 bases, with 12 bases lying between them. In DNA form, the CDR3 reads TGTGCCAGTTCCGGGACGGACTCTGGAAACACCATATATTTT. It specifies CASSGTDSGNTIYF.

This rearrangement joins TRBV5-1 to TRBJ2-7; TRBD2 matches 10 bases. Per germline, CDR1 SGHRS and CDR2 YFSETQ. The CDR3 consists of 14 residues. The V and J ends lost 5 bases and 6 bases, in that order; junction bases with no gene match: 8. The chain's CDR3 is CASREGTSVSEQYF. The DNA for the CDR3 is TGCGCCAGCAGAGAGGGGACTAGCGTGAGCGAGCAGTACTTC.

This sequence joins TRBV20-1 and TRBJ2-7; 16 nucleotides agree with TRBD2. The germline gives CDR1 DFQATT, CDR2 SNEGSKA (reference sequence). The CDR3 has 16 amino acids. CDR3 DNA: TGCACCCCCGCCGGGACTAGCGGGAGGGCCGATTACGAGCAGTACTTC. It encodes CTPAGTSGRADYEQYF.

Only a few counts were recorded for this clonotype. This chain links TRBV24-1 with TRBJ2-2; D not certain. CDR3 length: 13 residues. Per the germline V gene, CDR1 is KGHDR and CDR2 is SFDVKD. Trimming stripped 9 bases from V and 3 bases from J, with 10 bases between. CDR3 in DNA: TGTGCCACCGTAGCCCCAGACACCGGGGAGCTGTTTTTT. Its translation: CATVAPDTGELFF.

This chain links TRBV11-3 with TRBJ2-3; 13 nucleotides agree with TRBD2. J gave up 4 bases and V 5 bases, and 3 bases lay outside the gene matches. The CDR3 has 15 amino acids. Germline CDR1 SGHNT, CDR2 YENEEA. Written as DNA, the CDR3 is TGTGCCAGCAGCCGGACTAGCGGGAGTGCAGATACGCAGTATTTT. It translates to CASSRTSGSADTQYF.

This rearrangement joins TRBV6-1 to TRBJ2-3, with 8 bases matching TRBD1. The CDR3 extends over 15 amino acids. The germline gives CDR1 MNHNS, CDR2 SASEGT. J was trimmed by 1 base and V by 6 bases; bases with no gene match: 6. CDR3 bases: TGTGCCAGCAGAGCGACAGGGGCTCGCACAGATACGCAGTATTTT. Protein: CASRATGARTDTQYF.

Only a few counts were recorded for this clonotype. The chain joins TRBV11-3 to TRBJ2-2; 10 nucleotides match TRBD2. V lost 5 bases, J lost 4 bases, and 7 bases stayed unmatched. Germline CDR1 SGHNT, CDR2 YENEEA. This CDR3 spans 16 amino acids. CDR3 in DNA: TGTGCCAGCAGCCCTATGAGCGGGAGGGCCACCGGGGAGCTGTTTTTT. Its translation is CASSPMSGRATGELFF. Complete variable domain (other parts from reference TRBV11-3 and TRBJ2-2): EAGVVQSPRYKIIEKKQPVAFWCNPISGHNTLYWYLQNLGQGPELLIRYENEEAVDDSQLPKDRFSAERLKGVDSTLKIQPAELGDSAVYLCASSPMSGRATGELFFGEGSRLTVL.

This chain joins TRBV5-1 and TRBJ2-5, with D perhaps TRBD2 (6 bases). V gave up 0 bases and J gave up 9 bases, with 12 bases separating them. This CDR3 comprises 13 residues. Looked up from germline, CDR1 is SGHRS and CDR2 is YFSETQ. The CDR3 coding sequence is TGCGCCAGCAGCTTGGGGGAGGATACGTCCCAGTACTTC. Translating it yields CASSLGEDTSQYF.

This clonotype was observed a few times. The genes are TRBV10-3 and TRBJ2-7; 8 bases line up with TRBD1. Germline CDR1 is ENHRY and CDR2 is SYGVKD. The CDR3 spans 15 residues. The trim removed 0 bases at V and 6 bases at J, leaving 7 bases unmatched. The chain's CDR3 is CAISESPGTGREQYF. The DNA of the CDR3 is TGTGCCATCAGTGAGTCTCCAGGGACAGGACGCGAGCAGTACTTC.

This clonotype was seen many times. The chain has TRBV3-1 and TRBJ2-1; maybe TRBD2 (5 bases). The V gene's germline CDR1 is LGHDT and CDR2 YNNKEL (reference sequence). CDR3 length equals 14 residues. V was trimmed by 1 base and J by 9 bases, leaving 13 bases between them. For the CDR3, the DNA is TGTGCCAGCAGCCAAGGCCCTAGCTTCGGTGAGCAGTTCTTC. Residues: CASSQGPSFGEQFF.

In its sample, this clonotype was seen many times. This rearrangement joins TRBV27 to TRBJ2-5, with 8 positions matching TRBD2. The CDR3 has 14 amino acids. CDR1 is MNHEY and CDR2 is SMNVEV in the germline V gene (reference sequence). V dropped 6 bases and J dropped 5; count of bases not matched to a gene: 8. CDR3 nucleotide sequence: TGTGCCAGCAGAAAAACCAGCGGGAGTGAGACCCAGTACTTC. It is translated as CASRKTSGSETQYF.

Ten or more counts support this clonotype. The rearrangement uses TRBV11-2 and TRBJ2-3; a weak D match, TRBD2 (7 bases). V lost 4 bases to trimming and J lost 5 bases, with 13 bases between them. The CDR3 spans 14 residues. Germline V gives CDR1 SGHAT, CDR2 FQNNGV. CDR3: CASSSSGGGDTQYF. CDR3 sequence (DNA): TGTGCCAGCAGCTCTAGCGGAGGGGGAGATACGCAGTATTTT. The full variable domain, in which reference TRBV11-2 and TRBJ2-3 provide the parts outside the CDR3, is EAGVAQSPRYKIIEKRQSVAFWCNPISGHATLYWYQQILGQGPKLLIQFQNNGVVDDSQLPKDRFSAERLKGVDSTLKIQPAKLEDSAVYLCASSSSGGGDTQYFGPGTRLTVL.